The clone carrying this T cell receptor beta chain came up a few times. TCRdb re-called the RT-PCR reads with MiXCR, one entry per CDR3 protein. Of hundreds of thousands of distinct CDR3 sequences detected, 12% to 15% appear once; the ten largest clones hold about 3.9%. Losses at the gene ends were 6 bases for V and 4 bases for J; bases not matched to a gene: 12. This CDR3 region has 15 residues. The V gene's germline CDR1 is MDHEN and CDR2 SYDVKM. The sequenced material came from memory CD4+ T cells from blood. The clonotype comes from a female donor in good health, serving as a healthy control. The chain has TRBV28 and TRBJ2-7, with 7 bases lining up with TRBD1. The CDR3 is CASSPLQGSKYEQYF. CDR3 coding DNA: TGTGCCAGCAGCCCCCTACAGGGGTCAAAGTACGAGCAGTACTTC.